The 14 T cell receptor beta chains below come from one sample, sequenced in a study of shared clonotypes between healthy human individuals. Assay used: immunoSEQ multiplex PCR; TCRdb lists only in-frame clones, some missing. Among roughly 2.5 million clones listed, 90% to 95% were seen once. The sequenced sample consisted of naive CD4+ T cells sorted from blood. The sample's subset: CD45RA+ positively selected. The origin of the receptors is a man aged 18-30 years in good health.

Here the CDR3 reads CASVSGPSSYNEQFF. The CDR3 DNA sequence: TGTGCCAGCGTTAGCGGACCCAGCTCCTACAATGAGCAGTTCTTC. V usage is TRBV2 and J usage is TRBJ2-1, with a tentative D call TRBD2 (6 bases). Germline CDR1 and CDR2: SNHLY and FYNNEI. There are 15 residues in the CDR3. Trimming took off 8 bases at V and 0 bases at J, with 14 bases between the two ends.

The CDR3 region has the DNA TGTGCCAGCAGCTTGAATGGAGTGGCCTACGAGCAGTACTTC. Translation gives CASSLNGVAYEQYF. V usage is TRBV5-4 and J usage is TRBJ2-7; no clear D gene. Germline CDR1 is SGHNT and CDR2 is YYREEE (reference sequence). V was clipped by 1 base and J by 2 bases, with 10 bases between them. This CDR3 spans 14 amino acids.

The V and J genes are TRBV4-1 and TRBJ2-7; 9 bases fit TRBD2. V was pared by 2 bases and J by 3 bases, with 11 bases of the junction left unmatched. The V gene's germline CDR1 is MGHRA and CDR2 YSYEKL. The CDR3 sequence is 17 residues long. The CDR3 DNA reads TGCGCCAGCAGCCAACCCTCTGCGTCTAGCGGGAACTACGAGCAGTACTTC. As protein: CASSQPSASSGNYEQYF.

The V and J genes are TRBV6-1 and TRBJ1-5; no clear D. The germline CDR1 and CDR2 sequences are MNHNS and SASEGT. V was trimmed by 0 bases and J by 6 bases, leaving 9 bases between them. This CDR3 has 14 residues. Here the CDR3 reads CASSEAFRAQPQHF. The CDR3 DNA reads TGTGCCAGCAGTGAAGCTTTCCGGGCTCAGCCCCAGCATTTT.

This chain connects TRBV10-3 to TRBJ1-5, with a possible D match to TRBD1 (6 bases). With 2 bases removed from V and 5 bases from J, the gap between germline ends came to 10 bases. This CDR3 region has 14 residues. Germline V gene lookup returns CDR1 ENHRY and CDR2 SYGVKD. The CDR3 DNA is TGTGCCATCAGTGAGACAGGGTTTGATCAGCCCCAGCATTTT. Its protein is CAISETGFDQPQHF.

DNA for the CDR3: TGTGCCATCAAAGGGACAGGCCTAAACACTGAAGCTTTCTTT. This encodes CAIKGTGLNTEAFF. The gene calls are TRBV10-3 and TRBJ1-1, with 8 bases fitting TRBD1. The V gene end was trimmed by 7 bases and the J gene end by 2 bases; junction bases not matched to a gene: 6. Germline-derived CDR1 and CDR2 are ENHRY and SYGVKD. This CDR3 has 14 amino acids.

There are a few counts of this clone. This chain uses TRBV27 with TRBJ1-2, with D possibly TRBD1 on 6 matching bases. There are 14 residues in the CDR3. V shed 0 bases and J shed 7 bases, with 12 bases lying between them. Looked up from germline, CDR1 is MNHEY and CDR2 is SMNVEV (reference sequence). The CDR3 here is CASSLSGGSGGYTF. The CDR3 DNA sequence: TGTGCCAGCAGTTTATCAGGGGGGAGTGGTGGCTACACCTTC.

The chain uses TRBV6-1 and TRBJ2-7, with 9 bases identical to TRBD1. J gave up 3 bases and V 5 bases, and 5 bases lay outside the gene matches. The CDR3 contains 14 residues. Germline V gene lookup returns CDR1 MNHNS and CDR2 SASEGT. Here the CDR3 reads CASSPWDRDYEQYF. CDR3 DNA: TGTGCCAGCAGTCCATGGGACAGGGACTACGAGCAGTACTTC.

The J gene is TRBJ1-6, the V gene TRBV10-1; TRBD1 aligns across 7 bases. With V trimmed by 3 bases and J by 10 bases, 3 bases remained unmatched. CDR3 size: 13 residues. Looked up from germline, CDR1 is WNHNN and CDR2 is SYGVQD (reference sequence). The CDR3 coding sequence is TGCGCCAGCAGTGACACCAGGGGGTCACCCCTCCACTTT. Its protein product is CASSDTRGSPLHF.

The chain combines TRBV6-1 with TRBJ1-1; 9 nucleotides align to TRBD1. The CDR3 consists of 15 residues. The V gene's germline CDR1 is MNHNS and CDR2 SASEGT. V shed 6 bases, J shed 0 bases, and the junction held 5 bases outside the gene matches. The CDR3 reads CASRWTGVVNTEAFF. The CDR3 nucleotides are TGTGCCAGCAGATGGACAGGGGTCGTGAACACTGAAGCTTTCTTT.

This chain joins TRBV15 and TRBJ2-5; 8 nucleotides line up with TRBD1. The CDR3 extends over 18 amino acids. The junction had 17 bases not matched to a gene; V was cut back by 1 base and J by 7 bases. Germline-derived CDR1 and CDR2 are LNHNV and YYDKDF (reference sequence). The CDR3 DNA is TGTGCCACCAGCAGAGCTTCAACTGGACAGGGCCGGCGGGGGACCCAGTACTTC. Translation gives CATSRASTGQGRRGTQYF.

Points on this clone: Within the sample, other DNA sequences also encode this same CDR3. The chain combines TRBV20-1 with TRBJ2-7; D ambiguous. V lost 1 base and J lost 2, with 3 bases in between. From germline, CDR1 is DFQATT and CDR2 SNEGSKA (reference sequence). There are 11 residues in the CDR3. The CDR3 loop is CSARGAYEQYF. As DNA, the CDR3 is TGCAGTGCTAGAGGGGCCTACGAGCAGTACTTC.

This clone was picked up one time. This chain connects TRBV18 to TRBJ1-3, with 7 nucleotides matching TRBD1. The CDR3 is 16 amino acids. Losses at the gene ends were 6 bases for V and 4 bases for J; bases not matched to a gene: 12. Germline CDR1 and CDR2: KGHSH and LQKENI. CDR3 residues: CASSQPEQGPGNTIYF. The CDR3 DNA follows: TGTGCCAGCTCCCAGCCCGAACAGGGGCCAGGAAACACCATATATTTT. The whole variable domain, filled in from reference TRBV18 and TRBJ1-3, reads NAGVMQNPRHLVRRRGQEARLRCSPMKGHSHVYWYRQLPEEGLKFMVYLQKENIIDESGMPKERFSAEFPKEGPSILRIQQVVRGDSAAYFCASSQPEQGPGNTIYFGEGSWLTVV.

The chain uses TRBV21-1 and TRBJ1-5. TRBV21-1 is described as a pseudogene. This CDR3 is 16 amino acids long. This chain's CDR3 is CASSKAATGGNQPQHF. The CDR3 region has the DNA TGTGCCAGCAGCAAAGCTGCCACAGGCGGGAATCAGCCCCAGCATTTT.